Listed here is a single T cell receptor (beta chain). Its antigen is still unknown. The data were taken from a study of cytomegalovirus exposure and HLA in healthy donors. The CDR3 has 12 residues. The ends were cut back, 6 bases at V and 4 bases at J, with 9 bases in the middle. Germline V lookup: CDR1 SNHLY, CDR2 FYNNEI. It was with 60 Vbeta and 13 Jbeta primers that the PCR ran. Only in-frame clones appear in the TCRdb table, and some are missing; sequencing was by immunoSEQ multiplex PCR. This table holds some 44,000 clones. Findings and caveats of the study: The presence/absence work took it that sequencing depth was about the same across donors.

The chain links TRBV2 to TRBJ1-2; no definite D call. What was sequenced was PBMCs. The TCR sequence derives from a woman aged 30 to 39 in good health and CMV-seronegative. In DNA, the CDR3 is TGTGCCAGCAGCGGACTGTCCTATGGCTACACCTTC. As protein: CASSGLSYGYTF. Full variable domain (missing parts from reference TRBV2 and TRBJ1-2): EPEVTQTPSHQVTQMGQEVILRCVPISNHLYFYWYRQILGQKVEFLVSFYNNEISEKSEIFDDQFSVERPDGSNFTLKIRSTKLEDSAMYFCASSGLSYGYTFGSGTRLTVV.